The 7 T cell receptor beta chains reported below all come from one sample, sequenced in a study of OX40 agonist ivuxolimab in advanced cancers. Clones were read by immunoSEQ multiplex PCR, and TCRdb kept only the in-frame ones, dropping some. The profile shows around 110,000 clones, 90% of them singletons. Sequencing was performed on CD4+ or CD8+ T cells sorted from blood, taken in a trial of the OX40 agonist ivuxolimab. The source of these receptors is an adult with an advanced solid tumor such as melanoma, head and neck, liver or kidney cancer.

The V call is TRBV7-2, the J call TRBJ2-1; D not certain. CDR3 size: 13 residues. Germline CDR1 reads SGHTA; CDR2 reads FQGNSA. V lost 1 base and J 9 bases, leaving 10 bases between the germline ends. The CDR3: CASSLVAASEQFF. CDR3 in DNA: TGTGCCAGCAGCTTAGTAGCAGCTAGTGAGCAGTTCTTC. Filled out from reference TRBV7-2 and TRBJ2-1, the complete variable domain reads GAGVSQSPSNKVTEKGKDVELRCDPISGHTALYWYRQSLGQGLEFLIYFQGNSAPDKSGLPSDRFSAERTGGSVSTLTIQRTQQEDSAVYLCASSLVAASEQFFGPGTRLTVL.

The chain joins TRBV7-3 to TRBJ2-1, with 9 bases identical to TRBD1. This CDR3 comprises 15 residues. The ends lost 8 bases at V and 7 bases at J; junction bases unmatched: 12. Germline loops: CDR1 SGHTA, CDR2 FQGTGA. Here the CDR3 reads CASRPAGTGTNEQFF. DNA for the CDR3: TGTGCCAGCCGACCGGCCGGGACAGGGACTAATGAGCAGTTCTTC.

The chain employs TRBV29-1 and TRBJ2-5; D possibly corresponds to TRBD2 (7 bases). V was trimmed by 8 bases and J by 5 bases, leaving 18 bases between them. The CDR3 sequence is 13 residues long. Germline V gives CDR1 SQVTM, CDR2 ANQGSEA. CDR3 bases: TGCAGCCTGGGCGGGGGCCTTGGGGAGACCCAGTACTTC. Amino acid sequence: CSLGGGLGETQYF. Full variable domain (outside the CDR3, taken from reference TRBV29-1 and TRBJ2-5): SAVISQKPSRDICQRGTSLTIQCQVDSQVTMMFWYRQQPGQSLTLIATANQGSEATYESGFVIDKFPISRPNLTFSTLTVSNMSPEDSSIYLCSLGGGLGETQYFGPGTRLLVL.

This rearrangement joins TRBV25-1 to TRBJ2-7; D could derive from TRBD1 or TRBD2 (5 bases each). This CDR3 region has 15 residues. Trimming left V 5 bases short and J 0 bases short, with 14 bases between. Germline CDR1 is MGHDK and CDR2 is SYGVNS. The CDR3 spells CASSTPGTSSYEQYF. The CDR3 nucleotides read TGTGCCAGCAGTACTCCCGGGACGAGCTCCTACGAGCAGTACTTC.

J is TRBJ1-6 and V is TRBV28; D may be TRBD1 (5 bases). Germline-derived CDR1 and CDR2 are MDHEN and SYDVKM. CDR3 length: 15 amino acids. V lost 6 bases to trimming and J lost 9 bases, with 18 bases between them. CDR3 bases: TGTGCCAGCAGCCCTGCTGGGACCGTTGGTTCACCCCTCCACTTT. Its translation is CASSPAGTVGSPLHF.

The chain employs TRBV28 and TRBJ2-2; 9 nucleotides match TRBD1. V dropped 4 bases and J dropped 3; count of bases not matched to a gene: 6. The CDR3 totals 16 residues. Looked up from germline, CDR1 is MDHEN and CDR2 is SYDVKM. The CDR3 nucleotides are TGTGCCAGCAGTTGGCCGGGACAGGGCTACACCGGGGAGCTGTTTTTT. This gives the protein CASSWPGQGYTGELFF. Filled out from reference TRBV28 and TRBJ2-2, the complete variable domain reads DVKVTQSSRYLVKRTGEKVFLECVQDMDHENMFWYRQDPGLGLRLIYFSYDVKMKEKGDIPEGYSVSREKKERFSLILESASTNQTSMYLCASSWPGQGYTGELFFGEGSRLTVL.

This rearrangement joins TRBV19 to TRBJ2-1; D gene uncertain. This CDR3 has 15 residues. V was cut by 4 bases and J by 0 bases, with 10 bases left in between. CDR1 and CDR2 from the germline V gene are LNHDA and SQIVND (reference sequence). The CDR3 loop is CASSTLLSSYNEQFF. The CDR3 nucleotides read TGTGCCAGTAGTACCCTTTTAAGCTCCTACAATGAGCAGTTCTTC.